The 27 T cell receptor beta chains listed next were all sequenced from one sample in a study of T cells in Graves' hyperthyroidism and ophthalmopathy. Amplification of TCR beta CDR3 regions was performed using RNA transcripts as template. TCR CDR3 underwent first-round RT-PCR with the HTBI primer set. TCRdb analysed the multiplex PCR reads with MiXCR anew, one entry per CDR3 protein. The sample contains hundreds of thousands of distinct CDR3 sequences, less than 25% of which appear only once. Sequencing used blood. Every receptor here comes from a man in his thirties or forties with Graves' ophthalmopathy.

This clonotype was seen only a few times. CDR3 protein: CASSLTGPDTQYF. CDR3 DNA: TGTGCCAGCAGCTTAACAGGGCCAGATACGCAGTATTTT. V and J are TRBV7-6 and TRBJ2-3; maybe TRBD1 (6 bases). This CDR3 comprises 13 residues. Germline V gene sequence: CDR1 SGHVS, CDR2 FNYEAQ. Deletions cut 2 bases from V and 4 bases from J, with 7 bases between.

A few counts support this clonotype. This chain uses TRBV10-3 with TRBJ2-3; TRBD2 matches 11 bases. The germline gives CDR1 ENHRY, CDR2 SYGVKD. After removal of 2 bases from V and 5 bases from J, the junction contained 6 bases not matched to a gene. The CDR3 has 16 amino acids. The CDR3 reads CAISEMIAGGGDTQYF. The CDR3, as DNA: TGTGCCATCAGTGAGATGATAGCGGGAGGGGGAGATACGCAGTATTTT.

CDR3 DNA sequence: TGTGCCAGCAGCGTAAGGGGGGGGACTAGCGCCTACAATGAGCAGTTCTTC. Protein: CASSVRGGTSAYNEQFF. The rearrangement uses TRBV9 and TRBJ2-1; 10 bases match TRBD2. Germline trimming cut 1 base from V and 2 bases from J; bases unmatched to any gene: 6. The CDR3 totals 17 residues. CDR1 and CDR2 from the germline V gene are SGDLS and YYNGEE.

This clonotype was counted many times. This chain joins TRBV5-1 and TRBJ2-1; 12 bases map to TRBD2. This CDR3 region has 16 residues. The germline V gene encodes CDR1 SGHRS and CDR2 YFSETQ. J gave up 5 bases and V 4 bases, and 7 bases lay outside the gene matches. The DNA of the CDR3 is TGCGCCAGCAGCGGTGCGGGACTAGCGGGCCACAATGAGCAGTTCTTC. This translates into CASSGAGLAGHNEQFF.

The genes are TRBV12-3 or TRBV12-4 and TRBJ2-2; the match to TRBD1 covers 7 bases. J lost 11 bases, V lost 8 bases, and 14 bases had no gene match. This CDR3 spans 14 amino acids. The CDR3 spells CASGETGPNGELFF. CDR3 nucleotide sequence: TGTGCCAGCGGCGAGACAGGGCCCAATGGCGAGCTGTTTTTT.

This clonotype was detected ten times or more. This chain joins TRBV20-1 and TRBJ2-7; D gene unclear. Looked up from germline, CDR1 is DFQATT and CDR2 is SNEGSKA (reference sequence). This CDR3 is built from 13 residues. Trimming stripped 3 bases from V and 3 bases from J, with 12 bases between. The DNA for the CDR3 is TGCAGTGCTAGTGGTGGCCCCTTCTACGAGCAGTACTTC. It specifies CSASGGPFYEQYF.

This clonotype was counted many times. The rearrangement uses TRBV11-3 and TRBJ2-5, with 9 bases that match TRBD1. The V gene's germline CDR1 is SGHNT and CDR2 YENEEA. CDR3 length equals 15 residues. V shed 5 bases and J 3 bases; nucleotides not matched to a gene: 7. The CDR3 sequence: CASSTNRDREETQYF. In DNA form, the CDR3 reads TGTGCCAGCAGCACCAACCGGGACAGGGAAGAGACCCAGTACTTC.

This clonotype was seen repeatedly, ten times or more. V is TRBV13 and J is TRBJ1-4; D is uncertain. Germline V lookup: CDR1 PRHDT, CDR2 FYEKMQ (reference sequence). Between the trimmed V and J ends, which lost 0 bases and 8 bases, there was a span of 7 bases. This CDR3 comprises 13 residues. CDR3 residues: CASSLGLGEKLFF. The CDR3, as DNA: TGTGCCAGCAGCTTAGGGTTAGGGGAAAAACTGTTTTTT.

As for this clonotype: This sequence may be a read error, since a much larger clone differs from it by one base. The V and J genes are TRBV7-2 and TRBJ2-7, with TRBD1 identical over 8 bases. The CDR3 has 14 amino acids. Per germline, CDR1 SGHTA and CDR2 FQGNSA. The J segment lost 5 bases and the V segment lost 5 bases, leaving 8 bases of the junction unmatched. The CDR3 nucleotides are TGTACCAGCAGCCCCGGACAGGGAGTCCACGAGCAGTACTTC. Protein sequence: CTSSPGQGVHEQYF.

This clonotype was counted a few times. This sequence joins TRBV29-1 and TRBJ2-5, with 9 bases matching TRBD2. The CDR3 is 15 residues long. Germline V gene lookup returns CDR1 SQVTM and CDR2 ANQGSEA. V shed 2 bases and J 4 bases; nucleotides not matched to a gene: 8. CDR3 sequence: CSVELGGGGGETQYF. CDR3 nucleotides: TGCAGCGTTGAACTGGGCGGGGGGGGAGGAGAGACCCAGTACTTC.

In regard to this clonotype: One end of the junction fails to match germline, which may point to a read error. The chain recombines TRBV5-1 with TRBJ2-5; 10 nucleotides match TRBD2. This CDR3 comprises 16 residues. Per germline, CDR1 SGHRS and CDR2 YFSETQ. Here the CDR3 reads CASRAVAGGPQETQYF. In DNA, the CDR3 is TGTGCCAGCAGGGCCGTAGCGGGAGGCCCACAAGAGACCCAGTACTTC.

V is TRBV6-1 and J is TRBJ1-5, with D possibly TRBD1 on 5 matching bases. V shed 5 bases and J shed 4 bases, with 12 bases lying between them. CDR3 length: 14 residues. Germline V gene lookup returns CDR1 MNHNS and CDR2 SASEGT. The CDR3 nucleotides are TGTGCCAGCAGTTCGCGACAGTTTAATCAGCCCCAGCATTTT. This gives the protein CASSSRQFNQPQHF.

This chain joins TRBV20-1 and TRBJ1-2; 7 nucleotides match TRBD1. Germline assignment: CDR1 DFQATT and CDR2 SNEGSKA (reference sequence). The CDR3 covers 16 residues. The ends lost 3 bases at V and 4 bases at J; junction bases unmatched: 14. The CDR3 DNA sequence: TGCAGTGCTAGTCCCGCGGGGACAGCAACCTCCTATGGCTACACCTTC. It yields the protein CSASPAGTATSYGYTF.

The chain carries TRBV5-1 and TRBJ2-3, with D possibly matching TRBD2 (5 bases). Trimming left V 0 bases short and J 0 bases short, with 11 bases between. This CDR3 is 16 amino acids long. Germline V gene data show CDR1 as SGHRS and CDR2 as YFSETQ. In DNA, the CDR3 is TGCGCCAGCAGCTTGGGAGGGTCCATCAGCACAGATACGCAGTATTTT. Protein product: CASSLGGSISTDTQYF.

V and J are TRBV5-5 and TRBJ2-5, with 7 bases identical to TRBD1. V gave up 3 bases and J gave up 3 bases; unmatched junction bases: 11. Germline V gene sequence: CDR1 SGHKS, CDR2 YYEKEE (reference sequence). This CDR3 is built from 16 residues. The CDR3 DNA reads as TGTGCCAGCAGCTCGATCGGGCAGGGGGTTGAAGAGACCCAGTACTTC. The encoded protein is CASSSIGQGVEETQYF.

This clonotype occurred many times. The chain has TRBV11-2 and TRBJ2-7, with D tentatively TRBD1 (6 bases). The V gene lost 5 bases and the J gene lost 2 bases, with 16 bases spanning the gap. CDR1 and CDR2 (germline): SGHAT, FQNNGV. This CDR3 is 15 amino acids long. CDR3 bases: TGTGCCAGCAGCCTGGGACAATCCAAGACCTACGAGCAGTACTTC. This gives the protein CASSLGQSKTYEQYF. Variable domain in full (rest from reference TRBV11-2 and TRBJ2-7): EAGVAQSPRYKIIEKRQSVAFWCNPISGHATLYWYQQILGQGPKLLIQFQNNGVVDDSQLPKDRFSAERLKGVDSTLKIQPAKLEDSAVYLCASSLGQSKTYEQYFGPGTRLTVT.

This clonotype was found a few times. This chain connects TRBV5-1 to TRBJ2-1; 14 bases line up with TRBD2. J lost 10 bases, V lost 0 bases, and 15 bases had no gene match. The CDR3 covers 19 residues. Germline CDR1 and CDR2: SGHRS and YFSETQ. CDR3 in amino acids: CASSLEGLAGGPFRWEQFF. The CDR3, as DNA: TGCGCCAGCAGCTTGGAAGGACTAGCGGGAGGCCCATTCCGATGGGAGCAGTTCTTC.

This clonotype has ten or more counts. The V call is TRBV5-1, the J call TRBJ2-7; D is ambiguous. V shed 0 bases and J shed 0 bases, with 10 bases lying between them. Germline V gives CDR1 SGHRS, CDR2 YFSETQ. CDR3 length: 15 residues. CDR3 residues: CASSLAGHSSYEQYF. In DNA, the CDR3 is TGCGCCAGCAGCTTGGCCGGGCATTCCTCCTACGAGCAGTACTTC.

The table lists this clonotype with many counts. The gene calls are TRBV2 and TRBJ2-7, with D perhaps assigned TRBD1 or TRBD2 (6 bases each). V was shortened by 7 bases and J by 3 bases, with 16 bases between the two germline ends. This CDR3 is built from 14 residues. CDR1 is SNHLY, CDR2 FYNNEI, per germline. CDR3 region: CASNLGGLGYEQYF. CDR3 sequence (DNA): TGTGCCAGCAACCTAGGGGGGCTAGGCTACGAGCAGTACTTC.

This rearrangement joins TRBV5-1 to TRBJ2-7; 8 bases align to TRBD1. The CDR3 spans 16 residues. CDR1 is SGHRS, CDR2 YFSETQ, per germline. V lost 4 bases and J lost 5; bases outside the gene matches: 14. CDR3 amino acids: CASSLTTGASFNEQYF. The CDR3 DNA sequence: TGCGCCAGCAGCCTGACGACAGGGGCGAGCTTCAACGAGCAGTACTTC.

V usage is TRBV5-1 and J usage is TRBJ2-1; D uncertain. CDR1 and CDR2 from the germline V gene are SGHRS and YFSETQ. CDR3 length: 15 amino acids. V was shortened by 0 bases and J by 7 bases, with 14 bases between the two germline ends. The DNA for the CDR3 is TGCGCCAGCAGCTTGGGGTTAGTCGGCAGGAATGAGCAGTTCTTC. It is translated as CASSLGLVGRNEQFF. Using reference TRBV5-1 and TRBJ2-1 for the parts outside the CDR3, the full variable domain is KAGVTQTPRYLIKTRGQQVTLSCSPISGHRSVSWYQQTPGQGLQFLFEYFSETQRNKGNFPGRFSGRQFSNSRSEMNVSTLELGDSALYLCASSLGLVGRNEQFFGPGTRLTVL.

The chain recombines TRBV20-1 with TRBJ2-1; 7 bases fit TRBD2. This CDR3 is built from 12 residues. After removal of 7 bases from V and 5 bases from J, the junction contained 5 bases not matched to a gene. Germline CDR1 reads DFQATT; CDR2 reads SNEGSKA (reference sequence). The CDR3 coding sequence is TGCAGTGTAGGGAGGGTCCACAATGAGCAGTTCTTC. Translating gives CSVGRVHNEQFF.

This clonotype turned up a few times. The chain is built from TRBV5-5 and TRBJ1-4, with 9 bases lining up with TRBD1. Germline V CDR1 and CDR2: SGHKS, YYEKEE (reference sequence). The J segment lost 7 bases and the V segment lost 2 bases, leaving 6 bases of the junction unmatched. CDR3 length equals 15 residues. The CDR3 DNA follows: TGTGCCAGCAGCTTCTCGACAGGGGGGATTGAAAAACTGTTTTTT. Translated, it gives CASSFSTGGIEKLFF.

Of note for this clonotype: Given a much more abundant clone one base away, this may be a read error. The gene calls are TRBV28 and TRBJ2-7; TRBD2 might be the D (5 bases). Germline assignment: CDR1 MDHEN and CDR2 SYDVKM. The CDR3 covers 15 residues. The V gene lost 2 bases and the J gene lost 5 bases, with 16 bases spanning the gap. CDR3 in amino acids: CASSLPPSRRDEQYF. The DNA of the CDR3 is TGTGCCAGCAGTTTACCCCCTAGCAGGAGAGACGAGCAGTACTTC.

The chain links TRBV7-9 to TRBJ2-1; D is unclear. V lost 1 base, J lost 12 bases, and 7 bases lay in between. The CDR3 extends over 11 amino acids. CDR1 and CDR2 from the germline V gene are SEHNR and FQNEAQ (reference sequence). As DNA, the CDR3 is TGTGCCAGCAGCTTAGGGACGGGGCAGTTCTTC. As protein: CASSLGTGQFF.

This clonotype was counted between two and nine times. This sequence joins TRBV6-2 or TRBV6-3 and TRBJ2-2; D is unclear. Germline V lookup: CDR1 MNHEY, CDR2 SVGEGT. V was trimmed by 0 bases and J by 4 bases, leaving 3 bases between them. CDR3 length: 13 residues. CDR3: CASSYSPTGELFF. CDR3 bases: TGTGCCAGCAGTTACTCTCCCACCGGGGAGCTGTTTTTT.

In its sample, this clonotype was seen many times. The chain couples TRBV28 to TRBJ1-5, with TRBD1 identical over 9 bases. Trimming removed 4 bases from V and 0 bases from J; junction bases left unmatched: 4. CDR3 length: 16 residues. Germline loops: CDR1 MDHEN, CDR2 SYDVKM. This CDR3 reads CASSSDRGDSNQPQHF. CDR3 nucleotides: TGTGCCAGCAGTTCCGACAGGGGGGATAGCAATCAGCCCCAGCATTTT.